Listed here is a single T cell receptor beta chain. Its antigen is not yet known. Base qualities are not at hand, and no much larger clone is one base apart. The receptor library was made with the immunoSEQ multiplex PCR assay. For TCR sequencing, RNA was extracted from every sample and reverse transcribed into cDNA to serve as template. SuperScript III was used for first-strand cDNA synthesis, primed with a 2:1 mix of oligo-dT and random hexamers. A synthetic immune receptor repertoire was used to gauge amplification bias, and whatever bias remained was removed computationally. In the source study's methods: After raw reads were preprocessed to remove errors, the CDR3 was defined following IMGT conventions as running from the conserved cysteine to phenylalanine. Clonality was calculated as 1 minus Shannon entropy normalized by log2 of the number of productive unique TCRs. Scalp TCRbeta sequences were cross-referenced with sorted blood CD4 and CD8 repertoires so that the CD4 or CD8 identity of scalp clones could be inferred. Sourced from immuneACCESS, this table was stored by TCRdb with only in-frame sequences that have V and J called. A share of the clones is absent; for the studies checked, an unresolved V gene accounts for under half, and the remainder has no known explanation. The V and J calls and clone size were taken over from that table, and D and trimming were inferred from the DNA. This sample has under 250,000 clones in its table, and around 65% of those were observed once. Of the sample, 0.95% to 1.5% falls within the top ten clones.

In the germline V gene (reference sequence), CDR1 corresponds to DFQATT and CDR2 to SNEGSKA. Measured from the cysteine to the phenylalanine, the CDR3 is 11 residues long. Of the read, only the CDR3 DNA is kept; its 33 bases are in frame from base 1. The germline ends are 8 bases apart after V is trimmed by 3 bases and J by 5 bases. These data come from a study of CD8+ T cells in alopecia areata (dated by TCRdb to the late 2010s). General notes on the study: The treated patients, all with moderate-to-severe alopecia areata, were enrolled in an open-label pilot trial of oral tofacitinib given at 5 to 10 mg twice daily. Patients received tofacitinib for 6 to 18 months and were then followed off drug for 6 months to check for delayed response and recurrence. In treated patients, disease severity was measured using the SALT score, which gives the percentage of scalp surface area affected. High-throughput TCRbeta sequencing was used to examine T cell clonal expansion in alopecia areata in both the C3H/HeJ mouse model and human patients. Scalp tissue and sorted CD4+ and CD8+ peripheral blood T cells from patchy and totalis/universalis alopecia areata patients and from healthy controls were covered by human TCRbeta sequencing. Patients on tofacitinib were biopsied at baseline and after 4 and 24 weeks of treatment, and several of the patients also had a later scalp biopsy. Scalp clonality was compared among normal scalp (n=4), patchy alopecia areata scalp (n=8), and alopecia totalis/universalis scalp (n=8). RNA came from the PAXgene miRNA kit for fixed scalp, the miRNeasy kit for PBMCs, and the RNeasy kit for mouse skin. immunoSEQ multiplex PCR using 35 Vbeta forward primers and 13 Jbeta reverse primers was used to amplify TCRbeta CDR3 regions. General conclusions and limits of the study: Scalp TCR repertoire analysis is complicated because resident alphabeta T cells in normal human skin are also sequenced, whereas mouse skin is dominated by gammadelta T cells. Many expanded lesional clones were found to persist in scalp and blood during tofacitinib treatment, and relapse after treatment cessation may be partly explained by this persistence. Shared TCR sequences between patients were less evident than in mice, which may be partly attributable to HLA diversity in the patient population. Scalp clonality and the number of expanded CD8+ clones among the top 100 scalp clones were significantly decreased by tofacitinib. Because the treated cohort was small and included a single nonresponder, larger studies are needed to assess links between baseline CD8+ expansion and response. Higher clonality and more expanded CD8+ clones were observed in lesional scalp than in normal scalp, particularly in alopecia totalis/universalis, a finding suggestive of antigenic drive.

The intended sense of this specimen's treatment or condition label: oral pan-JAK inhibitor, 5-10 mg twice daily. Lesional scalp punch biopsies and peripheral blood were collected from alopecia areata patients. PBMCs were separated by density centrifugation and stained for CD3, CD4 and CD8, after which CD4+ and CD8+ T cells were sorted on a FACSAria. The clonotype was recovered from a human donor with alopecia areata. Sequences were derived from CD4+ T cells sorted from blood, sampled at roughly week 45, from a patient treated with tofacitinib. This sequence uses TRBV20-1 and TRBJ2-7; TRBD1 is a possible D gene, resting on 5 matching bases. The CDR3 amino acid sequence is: CSARGQDEQYF. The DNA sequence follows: TGCAGTGCTAGGGGGCAGGACGAGCAGTACTTC.